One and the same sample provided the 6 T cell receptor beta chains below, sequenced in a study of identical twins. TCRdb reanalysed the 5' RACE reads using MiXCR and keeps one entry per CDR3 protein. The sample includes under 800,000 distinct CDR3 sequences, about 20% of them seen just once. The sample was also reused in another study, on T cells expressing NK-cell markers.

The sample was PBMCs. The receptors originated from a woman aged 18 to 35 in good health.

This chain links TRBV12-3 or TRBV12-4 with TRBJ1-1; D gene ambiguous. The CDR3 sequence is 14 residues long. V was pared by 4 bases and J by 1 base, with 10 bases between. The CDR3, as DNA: TGTGCCAGCAGTTCCCAACAGACGAACACTGAAGCTTTCTTT. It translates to CASSSQQTNTEAFF.

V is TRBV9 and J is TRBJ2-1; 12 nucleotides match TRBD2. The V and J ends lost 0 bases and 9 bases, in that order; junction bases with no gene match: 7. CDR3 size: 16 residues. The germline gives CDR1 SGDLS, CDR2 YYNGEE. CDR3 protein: CASSVDPSGRAGEQFF. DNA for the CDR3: TGTGCCAGCAGCGTAGATCCTAGCGGGAGGGCCGGTGAGCAGTTCTTC.

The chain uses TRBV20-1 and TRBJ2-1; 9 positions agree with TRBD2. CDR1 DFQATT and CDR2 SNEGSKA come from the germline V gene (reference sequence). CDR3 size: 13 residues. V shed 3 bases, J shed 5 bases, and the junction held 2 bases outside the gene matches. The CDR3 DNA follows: TGCAGTGCTAGGCGGGAGGGCGACAATGAGCAGTTCTTC. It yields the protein CSARREGDNEQFF.

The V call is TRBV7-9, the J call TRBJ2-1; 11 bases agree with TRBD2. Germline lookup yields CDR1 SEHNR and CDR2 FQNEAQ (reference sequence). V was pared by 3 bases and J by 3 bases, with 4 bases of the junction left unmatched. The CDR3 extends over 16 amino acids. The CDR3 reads CASSFAGTSGYNEQFF. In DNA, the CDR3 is TGTGCCAGCAGCTTTGCGGGGACTAGCGGCTACAATGAGCAGTTCTTC.

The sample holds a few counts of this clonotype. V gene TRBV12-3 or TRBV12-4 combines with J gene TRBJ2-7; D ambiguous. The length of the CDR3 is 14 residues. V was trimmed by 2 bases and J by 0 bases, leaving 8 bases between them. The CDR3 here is CASSLKGSSYEQYF. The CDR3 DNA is TGTGCCAGCAGTTTAAAGGGAAGCTCCTACGAGCAGTACTTC.

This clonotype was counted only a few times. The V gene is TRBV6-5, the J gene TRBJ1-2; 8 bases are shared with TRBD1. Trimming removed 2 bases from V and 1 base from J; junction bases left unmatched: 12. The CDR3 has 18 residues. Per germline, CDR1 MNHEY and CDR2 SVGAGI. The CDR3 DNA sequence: TGTGCCAGCAGTTACACCCGGACAGGGTTGGGGGTTAACTATGGCTACACCTTC. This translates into CASSYTRTGLGVNYGYTF.